The clone carrying this T cell receptor beta chain showed up just once. The data originate from a study of blood T cell repertoires in COVID-19. Study summary: Both acute and convalescent COVID-19 samples were obtained from the United States, Italy and Spain. Nucleic acid was either cDNA or gDNA, and it came from T cells, B-cell-depleted T cells, or PBMCs.

In the original workflow: From reference gene primer amplification, estimates of nucleated cell counts were derived. Data came from immunoSEQ multiplex PCR; TCRdb stores just in-frame clones and leaves some out. That table is the source of V, J and clone size, and D and trimming were worked out from the DNA. The table shows 100,000 to 150,000 clones, with about 85% occurring only once. V shed 4 bases and J shed 5 bases, with 11 bases lying between them. CDR3 length equals 13 residues. The receptor comes from an elderly man with active or convalescent COVID-19. The chain carries TRBV12-3 or TRBV12-4 and TRBJ1-2; D possibly corresponds to TRBD1 (6 bases). Material: peripheral blood. The CDR3 spells CASSYGTPYGYTF. As DNA, the CDR3 is TGTGCCAGCAGTTATGGGACACCTTATGGCTACACCTTC.